A single sample gave rise to the 10 T cell receptor beta chains below, sequenced in a study of tumor-infiltrating lymphocytes in primary liver carcinoma. A constant-region primer served to make TCR beta cDNA from about 500 ng total RNA. Amplification in three nested multiplex PCR rounds with slightly modified ARM-PCR gave rise to TCR beta libraries. The first two PCR rounds used TRBV1-TRBV30 primers with a Cbeta primer, roughly 10 cycles each. MiXCR, applied by TCRdb to the multiplex PCR reads, yields one record per CDR3 protein. The sample has more than 100,000 distinct CDR3 sequences; around 70% are singletons. Taking 20-30 mg of unsorted bulk tissue, the authors co-extracted RNA and DNA. Sequencing input: tumor-adjacent normal liver tissue. Source of these receptors: a woman aged 55 to 70 with primary liver carcinoma and hepatitis B virus infection.

As regards this clonotype: A read error may account for a junction end that differs from germline. The chain is built from TRBV11-3 and TRBJ2-3, with D perhaps TRBD1 (6 bases). CDR3 length: 16 residues. Germline loops: CDR1 SGHNT, CDR2 YENEEA. Written as DNA, the CDR3 is TGTACCAGCAGCCCCCGTCAGGGGTCGAGCACAGATACGCAGTGTTTT. Translation gives CTSSPRQGSSTDTQCF.

Concerning this clonotype itself: A much larger clone lies a single base off, so this may be a read error. The rearrangement links TRBV5-1 to TRBJ2-2; 8 nucleotides align to TRBD1. The trim removed 6 bases at V and 1 base at J, leaving 8 bases unmatched. CDR1 SGHRS and CDR2 YFSETQ come from the germline V gene. There are 16 residues in the CDR3. CDR3 coding DNA: TGCGCCAGCATCAGAACCGGGACAGGGAACACCGGGGAGCTGTTTTTT. This codes for CASIRTGTGNTGELFF.

As to this clonotype: This may be a read error, as it is one base from a much larger clone. The chain recombines TRBV5-1 with TRBJ1-2, with unresolved D. This CDR3 comprises 11 residues. CDR1 and CDR2 from the germline V gene are SGHRS and YFSETQ. The CDR3: CVSSYLGGYTF. Written as DNA, the CDR3 is TGCGTCAGCAGTTACCTGGGTGGCTACACCTTC.

This clonotype was found once. One junction end does not reproduce the germline sequence, and a read error may be involved. The V and J genes are TRBV29-1 and TRBJ1-1, with D possibly TRBD1 on 5 matching bases. This CDR3 has 13 amino acids. Germline V lookup: CDR1 SQVTM, CDR2 ANQGSEA. CDR3 DNA sequence: TGCAGCGTTGAAGCCAGGGCGAACAATGAAGCTTTCTTT. Its protein is CSVEARANNEAFF.

Points on this clonotype: Possible read error: a much larger clone is one base away. The rearrangement links TRBV28 to TRBJ2-5; no clear D gene. This CDR3 has 13 amino acids. The germline CDR1 and CDR2 sequences are MDHEN and SYDVKM. Trimming cost V 5 bases and J 5 bases, with 12 bases left between them. Written as DNA, the CDR3 is TGTGCCAGCAGTCGGTGGGCTGATGAGACCCAGTACTTC. Translated, it gives CASSRWADETQYF.

This clonotype was seen a few times. Possible read error: a much larger clone is one base away. The chain joins TRBV5-8 to TRBJ2-6, with D possibly being TRBD1 (6 bases). Germline CDR1 and CDR2: SGHTS and YDEGEE. This CDR3 has 18 residues. V was clipped by 1 base and J by 0 bases, with 14 bases between them. CDR3 nucleotide sequence: TGTGCCAGCAGCTTGTTTCTGGACAGCCGCTCTGGGGCCAACGTCCTGACTTTC. Protein: CASSLFLDSRSGANVLTF.

Notes on this clonotype: This may be a read error, as it is one base from a much larger clone. The chain links TRBV5-1 to TRBJ1-5; possible D gene TRBD1, 5 bases. Germline V gene data show CDR1 as SGHRS and CDR2 as YFSETQ. This CDR3 has 13 amino acids. The V end was cut by 4 bases, the J end by 3 bases, with 8 bases between. CDR3 amino acids: CASSIGTNQPQHF. The CDR3 DNA sequence: TGCGCCAGCAGCATCGGGACCAATCAGCCCCAGCATTTT.

As for this clonotype: A clone one base away is much larger, so this may be a read error. The genes are TRBV9 and TRBJ2-1, with D unclear. In germline, CDR1 is SGDLS, CDR2 YYNGEE. This CDR3 is 14 amino acids long. CDR3 nucleotides: TGTGCCAGCAGCGTCCCGGCTGCAAACAATGAGCAGCTCTTC. This sequence encodes CASSVPAANNEQLF.

As concerns this clonotype: One end of the junction fails to match germline, which may point to a read error. This chain joins TRBV12-3 or TRBV12-4 and TRBJ2-1; unclear D gene. The CDR3 length is 12 residues. As DNA, the CDR3 is TGTGCCAGCAGTCCACCCTACAATGAGCAGTCCTTC. This translates into CASSPPYNEQSF.

This clonotype has a single count. V and J are TRBV29-1 and TRBJ2-7, with a weak D call TRBD1 (8 bases). There are 14 residues in the CDR3. Between the trimmed V and J ends, which lost 5 bases and 4 bases, there was a span of 18 bases. The germline CDR1 and CDR2 sequences are SQVTM and ANQGSEA. The DNA for the CDR3 is TGCAGCGTTAGCGGGACAGGTAGCTCATACGAGCAGTACTTC. This codes for CSVSGTGSSYEQYF.